Below, one T cell receptor (beta chain) is given with its context. Repertoires were generated with immunoSEQ multiplex PCR, while TCRdb's copy carries only in-frame clones and drops some. The sample includes around 100,000 clones, 90% to 95% of them seen just once. These data come from a study of T cell responses to AZD1222 COVID-19 vaccine. CDR1 and CDR2 (germline): MDHEN, SYDVKM. The CDR3 spans 13 residues. V was clipped by 7 bases and J by 5 bases; unmatched bases: 7. The chain joins TRBV28 to TRBJ1-1, with 7 bases lining up with TRBD1. This sequence originates from an adult in good health. This sample comprised peripheral blood, obtained on day 0 of AZD1222 vaccination. CDR3 in DNA: TGTGCCAGCACGGAGACAGGGAGAACTGAAGCTTTCTTT. This gives the protein CASTETGRTEAFF.